The present entry profiles one T cell receptor beta chain with its context. The antigen this receptor binds is unknown. Per-base qualities were not stored, and no clone one base away is much larger. The sample is drawn from a study of cytomegalovirus exposure and HLA in healthy donors (TCRdb year 2017). Background for the entire study: According to an earlier analysis of a few hundred of the donors, some 180 million T cells yielded 117 million unique TCR beta sequences and 276 Gb of sequence data. To predict cytomegalovirus infection status, the study combined high-throughput TCR immunosequencing, statistical association of individual TCRs with disease status, and machine learning. Every discovery cohort repertoire had been produced on one sequencing platform. Among the approximately 430 genotyped donors, approximately 81% belonged to the genetic ancestry cluster associated with self-reported Caucasian donors. Genome-wide SNP genotypes for about 65% of the roughly 670 donors were used in a later genetic analysis, which treated that subset as a discovery cohort. Because of strong linkage in the cohort, 4 to 6 DR-DQ haplotypes were treated as single units for association and clustering. Besides the first cohort of roughly 640 subjects, a separate validation cohort made up of roughly 120 different subjects was used. Donor age, sex, ethnicity and CMV serostatus were compiled together with the repertoire data. The aim of the study was to test whether cataloging public T cell receptors could identify signatures of past pathogen exposure. Among roughly 400 genotyped donors of the cohort, an average of about 220,000 unique TCR beta nucleotide sequences was sequenced per donor, of which about 18% were non-productive. The T cell repertoires of some 700 subjects were profiled by immunosequencing and related to cytomegalovirus serostatus. A later analysis re-analyzed previously published TCR beta repertoires from about 730 donors and added high-resolution HLA genotyping to study TCR occurrence patterns. Rather than using new phenotypic data, the later analysis identified candidate immune exposures from TCR beta sequences and from how often those sequences occurred across donors. The number of donors typed differed by locus, with about 620-630 for A, B, C, DRB1 and DQB1, approximately 500 for DQA1, over 600 for DPA1, and around 450 for DPB1. HLA typing covered class I and class II loci at four-digit resolution. An earlier analysis of fewer than 700 of the donors applied high-throughput TCR beta sequencing to assess whether each TCR beta V gene segment acted as functional or pseudogenic. Approximately 310 gigabases of sequencing data and roughly 81 million unique TCR sequences made up an early release that covered under 750 HLA-typed donors.

The cohort comprised some 700 healthy bone marrow donors. Cohort members were all nominally healthy when sampled, although unrecorded immune exposures were likely present. The donor tested CMV seronegative and was one of the 352 seronegative cohort members. Every donor gave a peripheral blood sample, and the peripheral blood mononuclear cells from that sample were used for TCR beta sequencing. The Qiagen DNeasy Blood Extraction Kit was used to extract genomic DNA from the blood cell samples. General conclusions and limits of the study: The authors suggested that the approach could potentially be extended to other disease states and immunological phenotypes. Because counts were too low, about 15 rarely observed V segments, including chromosome 9 orphons, were left out of the earlier analysis of several hundred of the donors. For the cohort, immune exposure information was limited to CMV serostatus. In a later genetic analysis, a missense DCLRE1C variant was associated with V-gene and J-gene trimming of TCR beta chains, and the association was replicated in an independent cohort. Across donors, most TCR sequences were observed very rarely, whereas some public TCRs were present in many individuals. Compared with equally common non-associated chains, HLA-associated TCR beta chains in a later analysis were more clonally expanded and had lower generation probabilities. Because HLA typing was missing for some donors at each locus, association tests included only the typed subset. An earlier analysis of around 540 of the donors showed that most TCR beta V segments appeared in productive rearrangements either about 87% or about 30% of the time, which broadly matched IMGT annotations. According to a later analysis, most CMV-associated TCR beta chains appeared to be HLA-restricted, and the HLA associations seemed to be driven largely by CMV exposure. In vitro tests confirmed that a few of the cytomegalovirus-associated TCR beta chains recognize cytomegalovirus antigens. According to a later analysis, parvovirus B19, influenza, CMV and Epstein-Barr virus appeared linked to several top co-occurrence clusters. Sequencing depth was assumed to be roughly uniform across donors in the presence/absence analyses, though that assumption may not hold. A later analysis associated 17,000 or so TCR beta sequences with specific HLA alleles at a false discovery rate of 0.05. Linkage disequilibrium might explain the correlated functional status among segregating V segments, but an unknown experimental factor could not be excluded. In both the original and validation cohorts, the classifier was reported to diagnose cytomegalovirus status with high specificity and sensitivity. According to a later genetic analysis, donors in an Asian-associated ancestry cluster had fewer N-insertions in productive TCRs than the roughly 660-donor mean. This cohort had only TCR beta chains sequenced, and the lack of alpha or paired-chain data limited which features could be detected. In a later analysis, the rate of TCR association differed among HLA loci, with DRB1 alleles having the most associated TCRs and HLA-C alleles having the fewest. A cluster of highly shared sequence variants was judged likely to be a technical artifact of the sequencing pipeline. A total of roughly 160 TCR beta chains were listed by the study as associated with cytomegalovirus. A further reported finding was that TCR beta sequences accurately predicted the HLA-A and HLA-B alleles for most subjects in the first cohort. Assigning TCR associations to individual alleles was difficult when HLA alleles, especially DR and DQ, strongly co-occurred.

Receptor amplification or capture employed the immunoSEQ multiplex PCR assay. A mixture of 60 forward primers for TCR Vbeta segments and 13 reverse primers for TCR Jbeta segments was used in the multiplex PCR. Amplification of the CDR3 region of rearranged TCR beta genes was performed with a multiplex PCR assay on genomic DNA. Amplified TCR beta libraries were sequenced as 87-base-pair reads on the Illumina HiSeq System. Concerning the study's data processing: A later analysis tallied tens of millions of unique TCR beta chains across the 610 or so repertoires, and about 12 million of those chains were shared by two or more donors. Raw reads were error-corrected and collapsed into unique sequences with a nearest-neighbor algorithm that merged closely related sequences to remove PCR and sequencing errors. To assign V, D and J gene segments, CDR3 sequences were aligned to IMGT reference sequences. For a sequence to be retained, a match of at least six nucleotides was required to both a V gene segment and a J gene segment. Rearrangements were classified as productive when the CDR3 lacked stop codons and remained in frame with V and J, and all other rearrangements were classified as non-productive. Following IMGT convention, CDR3 was defined as the stretch from the second conserved V-encoded cysteine to the conserved J-encoded phenylalanine. In an earlier analysis of approximately 500 of the donors, sequences lacking an unambiguous match to a single V gene segment were excluded. An earlier analysis of several hundred of the donors called V segments functional above 56.7% productive rearrangements and segregating when the between-donor standard deviation exceeded 5%. A statistical classification framework was built to diagnose cytomegalovirus status from the catalog of TCR beta chain sequences. V and J gene assignment, in a later analysis, came from comparing TCR nucleotide sequences with IMGT/GENE-DB human TR gene sequences. The TCRdist pipeline was used in a later analysis to assign CDR3 sequences and most-parsimonious VDJ recombination scenarios. In a later analysis, each TCR beta chain was defined by its CDR3 amino acid sequence together with its V-gene family, and reads without a unique V-gene family were excluded. As a way to deal with suspected cross-contamination and a sequencing artifact, a later analysis dropped 450 to 600 nucleotide sequences that were highly shared and had low generation probability. A later analysis calculated a clonal expansion index for each public chain from normalized within-repertoire ranks of inferred template counts. In a later analysis, generation probabilities were computed using a VDJ recombination model fitted to out-of-frame rearrangements, and the results were checked against IGoR. In a later analysis, TCR-TCR, TCR-HLA and TCR-CMV co-occurrence was scored with hypergeometric tests, and a repertoire-size bias correction was applied to TCR pairs. To estimate false discovery rates, a later analysis permuted the HLA or CMV assignments 20 times. In a later analysis, co-occurring TCRs were grouped using DBSCAN, with TCRdist sequence similarity added in when clustering inside HLA-allele-positive subsets. Co-occurrence clustering excluded repertoires with fewer than 30,000 or more than 120,000 public chains, plus five with anomalous nucleotide sharing. Held by TCRdb, this immuneACCESS table contains in-frame sequences only and omits some clones. Under half of the omission traces to an unresolved V gene where checked; the cause of the rest is unknown. V and J calls and clone size are as listed in that table; D and trimming were resolved from the DNA. The sample includes about 150,000 clones, with about three quarters observed a single time. 1.2% to 1.5% of the sample is held by the ten biggest clonotypes.

This TCR derives from a man in his late teens or twenties in good health and CMV-seronegative. The material sequenced was PBMCs.

Read as DNA, the sequence is TGTGCCAGCAGCTTGTATACGGGAGGAGGGACCGGGGAGCTGTTTTTT. Its coded protein is CASSLYTGGGTGELFF. The chain couples TRBV7-9 to TRBJ2-2; TRBD2 aligns with 7 central bases. As encoded in the germline V gene (reference sequence), CDR1 is SEHNR while CDR2 is FQNEAQ. From its cysteine to its phenylalanine, the CDR3 spans 16 amino acids. Of all the DNA, just the CDR3 is kept, 48 bases in frame from base 1. The junction shows trimming of 3 bases on V and 5 bases on J, and the gene matches do not reach 9 bases of it. Reference TRBV7-9 and TRBJ2-2 genes cover what lies past the CDR3, so the full variable domain is DTGVSQNPRHKITKRGQNVTFRCDPISEHNRLYWYRQTLGQGPEFLTYFQNEAQLEKSRLLSDRFSAERPKGSFSTLEIQRTEQGDSAMYLCASSLYTGGGTGELFFGEGSRLTVL.